These 12 T cell receptor beta chains share one sample of origin, sequenced in a study of blood T cell repertoires in COVID-19. The repertoire was sequenced with immunoSEQ multiplex PCR; TCRdb's copy has only in-frame clones and lacks some. The table includes about 180,000 clones, 80% to 90% detected once. Sequenced: PBMCs or T cells enriched from blood (not recorded which). These receptors were collected from a woman aged 35 to 49 with acute COVID-19.

Remarks on this clone: This sample also contains other DNA sequences that code for the same CDR3. The gene calls are TRBV19 and TRBJ2-1; D remains ambiguous. Trimming took 3 bases from V and 4 from J, leaving 7 bases between them. Germline CDR1 and CDR2: LNHDA and SQIVND (reference sequence). The CDR3 runs 13 residues. In DNA form, the CDR3 reads TGTGCCAGTAGTATTGATCAGTACAATGAGCAGTTCTTC. This sequence encodes CASSIDQYNEQFF.

The CDR3 protein is CAISESIQRGFWDEQYF. The CDR3 bases are TGTGCCATCAGTGAGTCGATCCAGCGGGGGTTCTGGGACGAGCAGTACTTC. J is TRBJ2-7 and V is TRBV10-3; 8 bases fit TRBD2. This CDR3 spans 17 amino acids. Per the germline V gene, CDR1 is ENHRY and CDR2 is SYGVKD. V shed 0 bases, J shed 5 bases, and the junction held 12 bases outside the gene matches.

The chain uses TRBV18 and TRBJ2-7; 8 bases map to TRBD1. Germline V gene lookup returns CDR1 KGHSH and CDR2 LQKENI. The CDR3 is 15 residues long. The junction had 6 bases not matched to a gene; V was cut back by 3 bases and J by 2 bases. The CDR3 sequence is CASSPPGTGTYEQYF. In DNA, the CDR3 is TGTGCCAGCTCACCCCCCGGGACAGGAACCTACGAGCAGTACTTC.

J is TRBJ1-2 and V is TRBV5-8; 7 positions agree with TRBD1. The CDR3 contains 13 residues. V lost 2 bases and J lost 5; bases outside the gene matches: 3. Germline V gene data show CDR1 as SGHTS and CDR2 as YDEGEE. CDR3 loop: CASSFRGLYGYTF. The CDR3, as DNA: TGTGCCAGCAGCTTCAGGGGGTTATATGGCTACACCTTC.

The chain has TRBV5-4 and TRBJ2-3; the match to TRBD2 covers 8 bases. Germline V gene lookup returns CDR1 SGHNT and CDR2 YYREEE (reference sequence). V lost 4 bases to trimming and J lost 0 bases; unmatched junction nucleotides: 7. This CDR3 is 16 amino acids long. The DNA for the CDR3 is TGTGCCAGCAGCATACCTACTAGCGGAAGCACAGATACGCAGTATTTT. Amino acid sequence: CASSIPTSGSTDTQYF.

The CDR3 DNA reads TGCGCCAGCAGCGTGGGAGCGAGGAACACTGAAGCTTTCTTT. The encoded protein is CASSVGARNTEAFF. The chain is built from TRBV5-1 and TRBJ1-1; D gene ambiguous. Trimming cost V 4 bases and J 1 base, with 11 bases left between them. There are 14 residues in the CDR3. Per the germline V gene, CDR1 is SGHRS and CDR2 is YFSETQ.

The chain joins TRBV28 to TRBJ2-7; 7 positions match TRBD2. CDR1 MDHEN and CDR2 SYDVKM come from the germline V gene. Trimming at V came to 8 bases and at J to 3 bases, leaving 1 base not matched to a gene. The CDR3 loop spans 11 amino acids. Here the CDR3 DNA reads TGTGCCAGCGGGGGGGTCTACGAGCAGTACTTC. It encodes CASGGVYEQYF.

The chain recombines TRBV4-2 with TRBJ2-7, with 9 bases fitting TRBD2. From germline, CDR1 is LGHNA and CDR2 YNFKEQ. Trimming took 0 bases from V and 2 from J; bases not matched to a gene: 5. The CDR3 is 16 residues long. CDR3 sequence: CASSQDATSGAYEQYF. The DNA of the CDR3 is TGTGCCAGCAGCCAAGATGCGACTAGCGGTGCCTACGAGCAGTACTTC.

V is TRBV12-5 and J is TRBJ1-3, with D perhaps TRBD1 (6 bases). Trimming took 5 bases from V and 0 from J, leaving 11 bases between them. The CDR3 runs to 15 residues. Germline V gene lookup returns CDR1 LGHNT and CDR2 FRNRAP. The CDR3 bases are TGTGCTAGTGGTCCCCAGGGGTTCTCTGGAAACACCATATATTTT. Its translation: CASGPQGFSGNTIYF.

The genes are TRBV6-4 and TRBJ2-1, with 10 bases matching TRBD2. This CDR3 is 15 amino acids long. CDR1 is MRHNA and CDR2 is SNTAGT in the germline V gene. The V and J ends lost 5 bases and 7 bases, in that order; junction bases with no gene match: 8. CDR3 protein: CASSPGLANPNEQFF. DNA for the CDR3: TGTGCCAGCAGTCCGGGACTAGCGAACCCAAATGAGCAGTTCTTC.

The rearrangement joins TRBV13 to TRBJ2-7; TRBD2 might be the D (6 bases). Trimming pared 5 bases from V and 5 bases from J, leaving 13 bases between. Germline-derived CDR1 and CDR2 are PRHDT and FYEKMQ (reference sequence). The CDR3 is made up of 13 amino acids. In DNA, the CDR3 is TGTGCCAGCAGCCCCCAATGGAGGGACGAGCAGTACTTC. Protein: CASSPQWRDEQYF.

The chain is built from TRBV9 and TRBJ1-1; a possible D gene is TRBD1 (6 bases). The germline CDR1 and CDR2 sequences are SGDLS and YYNGEE. Trimming shortened V by 0 bases and J by 4 bases, and 10 bases separated the two germline ends. The CDR3 has 14 residues. The DNA for the CDR3 is TGTGCCAGCAGCGTAGCTAGCAGGGGCACTGAAGCTTTCTTT. Amino acids: CASSVASRGTEAFF.